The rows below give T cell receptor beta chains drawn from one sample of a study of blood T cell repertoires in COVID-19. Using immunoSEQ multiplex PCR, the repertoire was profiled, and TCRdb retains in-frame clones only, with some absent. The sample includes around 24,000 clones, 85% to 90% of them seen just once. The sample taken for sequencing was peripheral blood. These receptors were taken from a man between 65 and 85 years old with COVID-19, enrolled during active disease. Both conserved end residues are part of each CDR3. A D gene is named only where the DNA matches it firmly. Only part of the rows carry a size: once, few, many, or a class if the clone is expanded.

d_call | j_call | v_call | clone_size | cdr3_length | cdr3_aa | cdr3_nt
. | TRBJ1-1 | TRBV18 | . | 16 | CASSPRRGDLNTEAFF | TGTGCCAGCTCACCCCGACGAGGAGACCTGAACACTGAAGCTTTCTTT
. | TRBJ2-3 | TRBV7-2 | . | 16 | CASSLAGRGRRDTQYF | TGTGCCAGCAGCTTAGCGGGCAGGGGAAGAAGAGATACGCAGTATTTT
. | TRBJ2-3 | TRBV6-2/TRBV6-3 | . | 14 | CASSYGGARDTQYF | TGTGCCAGCAGTTACGGCGGGGCGAGAGATACGCAGTATTTT
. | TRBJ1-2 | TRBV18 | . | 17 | CASSADHQRIANYGYTF | TGTGCCAGCTCCGCCGACCATCAGCGGATAGCTAACTATGGCTACACCTTC
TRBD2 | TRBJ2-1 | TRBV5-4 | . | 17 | CASSFPGTSGRKNEQFF | TGTGCCAGCAGCTTCCCCGGGACTAGCGGGAGAAAAAATGAGCAGTTCTTC
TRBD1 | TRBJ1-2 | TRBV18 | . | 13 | CASSPDRDYGYTF | TGTGCCAGCTCACCAGACAGGGACTATGGCTACACCTTC
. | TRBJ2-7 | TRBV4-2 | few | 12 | CASSPTGYEQYF | TGTGCCAGCAGCCCCACAGGGTACGAGCAGTACTTC
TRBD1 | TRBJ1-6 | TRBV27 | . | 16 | CASSMTGVSYNSPLHF | TGTGCCAGCAGCATGACAGGGGTCTCCTATAATTCACCCCTCCACTTT
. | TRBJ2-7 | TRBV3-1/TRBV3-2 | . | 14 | CASSFDSSRNEQYF | TGTGCCAGCAGTTTCGACTCGTCTAGAAACGAGCAGTACTTC
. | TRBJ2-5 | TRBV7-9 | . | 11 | CASRKEETQYF | TGTGCCAGCAGAAAAGAGGAGACCCAGTACTTC
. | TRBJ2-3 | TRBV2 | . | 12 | CASGPSTDTQYF | TGTGCCAGCGGCCCATCCACAGATACGCAGTATTTT
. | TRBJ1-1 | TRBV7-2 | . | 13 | CASSLQGSTEAFF | TGTGCCAGCAGCCTCCAGGGTTCGACTGAAGCTTTCTTT
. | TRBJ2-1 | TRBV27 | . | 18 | CASSFSLIVTSSYNEQFF | TGTGCCAGCAGTTTTAGCCTCATTGTCACTAGCTCCTACAATGAGCAGTTCTTC
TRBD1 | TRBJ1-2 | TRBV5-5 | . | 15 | CASSLGTGSDWSYTF | TGTGCCAGCAGCTTGGGGACAGGATCAGACTGGAGCTACACCTTC
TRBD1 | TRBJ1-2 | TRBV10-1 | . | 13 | CASSDATGVGYTF | TGCGCCAGCAGTGATGCGACAGGGGTAGGCTACACCTTC
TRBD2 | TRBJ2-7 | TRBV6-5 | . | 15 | CASSYSPSGSYEQYF | TGTGCCAGCAGTTACTCACCTAGCGGGAGCTACGAGCAGTACTTC
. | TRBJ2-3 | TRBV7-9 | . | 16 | CASSLRSGFGTDTQYF | TGTGCCAGCAGCTTACGGTCCGGGTTTGGCACAGATACGCAGTATTTT
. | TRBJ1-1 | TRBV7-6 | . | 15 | CASSLGVGGATEAFF | TGTGCCAGCAGCTTAGGGGTAGGGGGGGCCACTGAAGCTTTCTTT
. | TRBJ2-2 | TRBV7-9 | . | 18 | CASSFPGLTGYATGELFF | TGTGCCAGCAGCTTCCCCGGGTTAACAGGGTACGCGACCGGGGAGCTGTTTTTT
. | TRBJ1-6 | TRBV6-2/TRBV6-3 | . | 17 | CASSSGSAGLYNSPLHF | TGTGCCAGCAGTTCCGGTTCCGCGGGCCTTTATAATTCACCCCTCCACTTT
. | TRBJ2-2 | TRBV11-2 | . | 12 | CASSTRPGELFF | TGTGCCAGCAGCACACGCCCCGGGGAGCTGTTTTTT
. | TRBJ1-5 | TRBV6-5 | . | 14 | CASSRGYSNQPQHF | TGTGCCAGCAGTCGGGGTTATAGCAATCAGCCCCAGCATTTT
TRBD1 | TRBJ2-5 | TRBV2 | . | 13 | CASRRQGIETQYF | TGTGCCAGCAGACGACAGGGGATAGAGACCCAGTACTTC
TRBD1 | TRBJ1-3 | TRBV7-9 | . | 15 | CASSRDRISGNTIYF | TGTGCCAGCAGCCGGGACAGGATCTCTGGAAACACCATATATTTT
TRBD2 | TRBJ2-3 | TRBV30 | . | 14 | CAWTTSGGSGTQYF | TGTGCCTGGACAACTAGCGGGGGTTCTGGTACGCAGTATTTT
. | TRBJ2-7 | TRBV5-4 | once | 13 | CASGNRDLYEQYF | TGTGCCAGTGGGAACAGGGATTTATACGAGCAGTACTTC
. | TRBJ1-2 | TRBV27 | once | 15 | CASSFRTSGGYGYTF | TGTGCCAGCAGTTTTCGGACGTCGGGGGGTTATGGCTACACCTTC
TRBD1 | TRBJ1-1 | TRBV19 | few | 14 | CASSVRQGITEAFF | TGTGCCAGTAGTGTCCGACAGGGGATCACTGAAGCTTTCTTT
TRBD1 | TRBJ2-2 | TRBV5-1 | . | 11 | CASSGQGKLFF | TGCGCCAGCAGCGGACAGGGGAAGCTGTTTTTT
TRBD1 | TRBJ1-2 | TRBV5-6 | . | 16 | CASSLMAGGLNYGYTF | TGTGCCAGCAGCTTGATGGCAGGGGGCCTTAACTATGGCTACACCTTC
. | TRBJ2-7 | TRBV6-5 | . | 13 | CASSYSAGYEQYF | TGTGCCAGCAGTTACTCGGCCGGGTACGAGCAGTACTTC
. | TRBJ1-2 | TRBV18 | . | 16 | CASSPRTGEAAYGYTF | TGTGCCAGCTCACCACGTACGGGGGAGGCGGCCTATGGCTACACCTTC
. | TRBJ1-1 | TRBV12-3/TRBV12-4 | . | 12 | CASSLGRTEAFF | TGTGCCAGCAGTTTAGGGAGGACTGAAGCTTTCTTT
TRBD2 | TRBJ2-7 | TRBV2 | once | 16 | CASSEGLAGGGYEQYF | TGTGCCAGCAGTGAAGGACTAGCGGGCGGTGGGTACGAGCAGTACTTC
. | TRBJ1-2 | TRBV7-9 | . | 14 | CASSDPRRSYGYTF | TGTGCCAGCAGCGACCCCCGGAGGAGCTATGGCTACACCTTC
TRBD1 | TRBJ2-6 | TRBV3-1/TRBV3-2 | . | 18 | CASSQDGRQGTGANVLTF | TGTGCCAGCAGCCAAGATGGGAGACAGGGGACTGGGGCCAACGTCCTGACTTTC
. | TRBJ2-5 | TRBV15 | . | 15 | CATSRDQGEVETQYF | TGTGCCACCAGCAGAGATCAGGGGGAGGTCGAGACCCAGTACTTC
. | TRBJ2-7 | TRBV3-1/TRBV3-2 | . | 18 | CASSQAMFSRVRRYEQYF | TGTGCCAGCAGCCAAGCAATGTTTTCGAGGGTAAGAAGGTACGAGCAGTACTTC
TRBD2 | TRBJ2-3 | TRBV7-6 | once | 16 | CASSLDLAGGPDTQYF | TGTGCCAGCAGCTTAGATCTAGCGGGGGGCCCAGATACGCAGTATTTT
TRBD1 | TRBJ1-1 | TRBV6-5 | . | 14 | CASKFKQGVTEAFF | TGTGCCAGCAAATTTAAACAGGGGGTCACTGAAGCTTTCTTT
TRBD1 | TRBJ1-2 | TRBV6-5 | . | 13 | CASSYRTGRGYTF | TGTGCCAGCAGTTACCGGACAGGGAGAGGCTACACCTTC
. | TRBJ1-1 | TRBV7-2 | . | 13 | CASSLTANTEAFF | TGTGCCAGCAGCTTGACAGCGAACACTGAAGCTTTCTTT
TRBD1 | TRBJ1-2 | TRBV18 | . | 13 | CASSPDRGHGYTF | TGTGCCAGCTCACCGGACAGGGGGCATGGCTACACCTTC
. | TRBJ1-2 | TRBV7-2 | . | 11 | CASRRGDGYTF | TGTGCCAGCAGAAGGGGTGATGGCTACACCTTC
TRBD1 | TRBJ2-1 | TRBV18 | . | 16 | CASSPPLGQLYNEQFF | TGTGCCAGCTCACCCCCCCTGGGACAGTTGTACAATGAGCAGTTCTTC
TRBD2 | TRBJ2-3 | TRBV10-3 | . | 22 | CAISERKGEGPKGGFSTDTQYF | TGTGCCATCAGTGAAAGAAAAGGGGAGGGGCCGAAGGGAGGCTTTAGCACAGATACGCAGTATTTT
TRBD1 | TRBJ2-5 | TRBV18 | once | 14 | CASSSRQGVETQYF | TGTGCCAGCTCATCCCGACAGGGGGTAGAGACCCAGTACTTC
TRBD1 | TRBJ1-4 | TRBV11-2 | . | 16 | CASSLVGTASTEKLFF | TGTGCCAGCAGCTTAGTAGGGACAGCAAGTACCGAAAAACTGTTTTTT
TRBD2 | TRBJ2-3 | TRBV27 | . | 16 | CASSSQTSARADTQYF | TGTGCCAGCAGTTCCCAAACTAGCGCCCGGGCAGATACGCAGTATTTT
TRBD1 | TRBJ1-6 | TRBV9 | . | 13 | CASSVTGGRPLHF | TGTGCCAGCAGCGTTACAGGGGGGAGACCCCTCCACTTT
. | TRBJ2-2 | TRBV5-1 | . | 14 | CASSFRTDTGELFF | TGCGCCAGCAGCTTCCGCACGGACACCGGGGAGCTGTTTTTT
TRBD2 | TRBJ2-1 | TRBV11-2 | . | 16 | CASSPGEAGGPPEQFF | TGTGCCAGCAGCCCCGGGGAGGCGGGAGGGCCTCCGGAGCAGTTCTTC
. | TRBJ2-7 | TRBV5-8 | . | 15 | CASSHSRGGYNEQYF | TGTGCCAGCAGCCACAGTAGGGGTGGCTACAACGAGCAGTACTTC
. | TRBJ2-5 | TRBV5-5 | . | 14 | CASSLYRDQETQYF | TGTGCCAGCAGCCTTTACAGGGACCAAGAGACCCAGTACTTC